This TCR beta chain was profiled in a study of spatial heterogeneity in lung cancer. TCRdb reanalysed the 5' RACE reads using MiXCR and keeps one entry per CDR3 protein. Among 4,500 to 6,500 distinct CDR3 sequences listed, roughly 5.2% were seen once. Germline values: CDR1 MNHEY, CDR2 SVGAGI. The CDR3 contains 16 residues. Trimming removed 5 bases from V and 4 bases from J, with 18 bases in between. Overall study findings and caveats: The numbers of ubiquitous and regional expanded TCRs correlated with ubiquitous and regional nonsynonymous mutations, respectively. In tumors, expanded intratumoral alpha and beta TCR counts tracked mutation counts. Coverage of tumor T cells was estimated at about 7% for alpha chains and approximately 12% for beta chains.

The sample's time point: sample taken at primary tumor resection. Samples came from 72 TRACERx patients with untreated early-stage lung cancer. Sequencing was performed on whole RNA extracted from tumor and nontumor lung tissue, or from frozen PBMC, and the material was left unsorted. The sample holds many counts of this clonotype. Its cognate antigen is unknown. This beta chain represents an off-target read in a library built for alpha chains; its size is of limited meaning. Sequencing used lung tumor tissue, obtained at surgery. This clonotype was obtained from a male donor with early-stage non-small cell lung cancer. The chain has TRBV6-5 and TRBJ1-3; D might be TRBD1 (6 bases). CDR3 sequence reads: CASSPGTPPEGNTIYF. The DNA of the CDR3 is TGTGCCAGCAGTCCCGGGACACCCCCTGAGGGAAACACCATATATTTT.